Included here is one T cell receptor (beta chain) sequence, with context. Its antigen has not been determined. No base quality information exists; no much larger clone differs at one position. This sample is drawn from a study of blood T cell repertoires in COVID-19 (TCRdb year 2020). Broadly, across the study: Samples from collaborators originated in the United States, Italy and Spain and spanned both the acute and convalescent phases of COVID-19. Samples came from the ongoing ImmuneRACE study (first 160 participants) plus 1,254 subjects from 6 global collaborators. The repertoires were made available in a free public database intended to serve as a resource for research on the immune response to SARS-CoV-2. The dataset comprised deeply sampled blood TCRbeta repertoires from subjects exposed to, actively infected with, or recovered from COVID-19. Where HLA class I and class II types were available, the types were taken from metadata supplied by the sample provider, not from assay-based typing. The prospective study material was composed of cDNA or gDNA derived from T cells, B-cell-depleted T cells, or PBMCs. The sample metadata nearly always contained a de-identified subject ID, COVID-19 status, age in years and sex. General findings and caveats noted by the study authors: The quantity of clinical and demographic metadata differed by source and by participant and was supplied without curation.

The immunoSEQ Assay, a bias-controlled multiplex PCR, was used to amplify TCRbeta CDR3 regions from genomic DNA. On the authors' methods: The number of nucleated cells in each sample was estimated by amplification of reference gene primers within the assay. Sequence reads were collapsed and filtered to measure the absolute abundance of every unique TCRbeta CDR3 rearrangement. For each sample, productive Simpson clonality was calculated as the square root of Simpson's diversity index over productive rearrangements. As stored in TCRdb, this immuneACCESS dataset retains in-frame rearrangements with V and J assigned. A fraction of the clones does not appear; measured against another copy, unresolved V genes explain less than half of the discrepancy, and the remainder lacks a known reason. The DNA gave D and trimming, while V, J and clone size come from that table. In all, the sample holds roughly 140,000 clones, and roughly 85% of those were seen once. Jointly, the top ten make up under 3.5% of the sample.

Sequences SGHTA (CDR1) and FQGTGA (CDR2) are obtained from the germline V gene. Taken from cysteine to phenylalanine, the CDR3 has 13 residues. The only DNA kept is the CDR3, 39 bases in frame from the first base. V trim: 5 bases; J trim: 7 bases; unmatched bases: 5. Each collaborating institution followed its own protocols to collect whole blood in K2EDTA tubes. For TCRbeta analysis, collaborators shipped samples in one of three forms: frozen whole blood, isolated PBMCs, or DNA extracted from either of those sample types. The chain is assembled from TRBV7-3 and TRBJ2-1, with 7 bases in between that match TRBD2. Input material: peripheral blood. This receptor was obtained from a man in his sixties or seventies with acute or convalescent COVID-19. The DNA is as follows: TGTGCCAGCAGCAGCGGGACGGCGAATGAGCAGTTCTTC. Its translation is CASSSGTANEQFF.